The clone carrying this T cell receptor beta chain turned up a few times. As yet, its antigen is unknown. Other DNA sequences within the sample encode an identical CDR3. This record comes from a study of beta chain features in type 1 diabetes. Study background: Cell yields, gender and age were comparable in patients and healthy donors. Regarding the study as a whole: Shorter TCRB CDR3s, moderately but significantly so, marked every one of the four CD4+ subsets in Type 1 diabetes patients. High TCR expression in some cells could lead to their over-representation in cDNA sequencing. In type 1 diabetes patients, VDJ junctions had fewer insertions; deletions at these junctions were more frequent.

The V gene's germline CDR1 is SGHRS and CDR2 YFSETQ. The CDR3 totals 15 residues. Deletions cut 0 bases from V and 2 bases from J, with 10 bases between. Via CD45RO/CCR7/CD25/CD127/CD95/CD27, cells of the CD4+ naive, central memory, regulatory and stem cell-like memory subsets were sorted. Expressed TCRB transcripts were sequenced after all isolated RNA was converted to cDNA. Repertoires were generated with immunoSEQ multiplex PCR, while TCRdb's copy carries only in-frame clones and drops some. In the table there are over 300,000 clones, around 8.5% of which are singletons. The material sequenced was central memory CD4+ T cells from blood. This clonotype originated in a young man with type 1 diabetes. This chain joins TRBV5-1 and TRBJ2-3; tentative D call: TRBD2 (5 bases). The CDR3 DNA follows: TGCGCCAGCAGCTTGGGCCTAGCTGACACAGATACGCAGTATTTT. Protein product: CASSLGLADTDTQYF.